These 24 T cell receptor beta chains originate from one sample sequenced in a study of CD8+CD57+ T cells in acquired aplastic anemia. CDR3 and TCR beta VDJ profiling relied on genomic DNA as the template. TCRdb re-derived calls from the reads in MiXCR, one entry per CDR3 protein. The sample contains 450,000 to 550,000 distinct CDR3 sequences, around 32% of which appear only once. Only patients with CD8+CD57+ cell expansion on flow cytometry were chosen for sequencing. Sequenced input: sorted CD4+, CD8+, or CD8+CD57+ T cells (not recorded which) from PBMCs. The receptor source for this set is a human donor with aplastic anemia.

V is TRBV2 and J is TRBJ2-2; 11 bases map to TRBD2. The CDR3 consists of 15 residues. Per the germline V gene, CDR1 is SNHLY and CDR2 is FYNNEI. J lost 3 bases, V lost 7 bases, and 4 bases had no gene match. The DNA for the CDR3 is TGTGCCAGCAATGGGGGACTAGCGGACACCGGGGAGCTGTTTTTT. As protein: CASNGGLADTGELFF.

This clonotype has only a few counts. The chain links TRBV9 to TRBJ2-1; tentative D call: TRBD2 (6 bases). There are 15 residues in the CDR3. The germline CDR1 and CDR2 sequences are SGDLS and YYNGEE. With 0 bases removed from V and 4 bases from J, the gap between germline ends came to 11 bases. CDR3 sequence (DNA): TGTGCCAGCAGCGTAGTCCCTAGCGAATACAATGAGCAGTTCTTC. As protein: CASSVVPSEYNEQFF. The variable domain in full, completed from reference TRBV9 and TRBJ2-1, reads DSGVTQTPKHLITATGQRVTLRCSPRSGDLSVYWYQQSLDQGLQFLIQYYNGEERAKGNILERFSAQQFPDLHSELNLSSLELGDSALYFCASSVVPSEYNEQFFGPGTRLTVL.

J is TRBJ2-1 and V is TRBV5-1, with no clear D. The V gene lost 0 bases and the J gene lost 4 bases, with 11 bases spanning the gap. This CDR3 has 15 amino acids. From germline, CDR1 is SGHRS and CDR2 YFSETQ. The CDR3 sequence is CASSLATRRYNEQFF. CDR3 nucleotide sequence: TGCGCCAGCAGCTTGGCAACGAGACGTTACAATGAGCAGTTCTTC.

This sequence joins TRBV5-6 and TRBJ2-7; D is undetermined. V gave up 6 bases and J gave up 1 base, with 14 bases separating them. Germline V CDR1 and CDR2: SGHDT, YYEEEE. The CDR3 length is 14 residues. The chain's CDR3 is CASNRVGRSYEQYF. CDR3 DNA sequence: TGTGCCAGCAACCGGGTGGGTAGATCCTACGAGCAGTACTTC. The variable domain in full, completed from reference TRBV5-6 and TRBJ2-7, reads DAGVTQSPTHLIKTRGQQVTLRCSPKSGHDTVSWYQQALGQGPQFIFQYYEEEERQRGNFPDRFSGHQFPNYSSELNVNALLLGDSALYLCASNRVGRSYEQYFGPGTRLTVT.

This clonotype was counted a few times. The V and J genes are TRBV20-1 and TRBJ1-1, with 10 bases aligning to TRBD1. Germline CDR1 is DFQATT and CDR2 is SNEGSKA (reference sequence). With V trimmed by 2 bases and J by 4 bases, 7 bases remained unmatched. This CDR3 has 15 amino acids. CDR3 bases: TGCAGTGCTAGAACACCGGGACAGGGGTCCACTGAAGCTTTCTTT. Translation gives CSARTPGQGSTEAFF.

Comment on this clonotype: A much more abundant neighbour one base away suggests this may be a read error. V gene TRBV7-9 combines with J gene TRBJ1-6; D is unresolved. CDR1 and CDR2 (germline): SEHNR, FQNEAQ (reference sequence). CDR3 size: 13 residues. The germline V and J ends were trimmed by 5 bases and 11 bases, with 13 bases remaining between them. The CDR3 bases are TGTGCCAGCAGCACAAGACGGGATCCACCCCTCCACTTT. This sequence encodes CASSTRRDPPLHF.

This clonotype has ten or more counts. The V call is TRBV6-1, the J call TRBJ2-7; weak D call: TRBD2 (6 bases). V was trimmed by 9 bases and J by 9 bases, leaving 9 bases between them. The CDR3 sequence is 9 residues long. Germline CDR1 is MNHNS and CDR2 is SASEGT. The CDR3 sequence: CARGLRQYF. The CDR3, as DNA: TGTGCCAGGGGACTGAGGCAGTACTTC.

A remark on this clonotype: A much bigger clone sits one base away, suggesting this may be a read error. The V call is TRBV19, the J call TRBJ2-2; 12 nucleotides line up with TRBD2. This CDR3 has 15 amino acids. The germline V gene encodes CDR1 LNHDA and CDR2 SQIVND (reference sequence). As DNA, the CDR3 is TGTTCCAGTACCACACTAGCGGGGGGTACCGGGGAGCTGTTTTTT. It codes for CSSTTLAGGTGELFF.

The chain is built from TRBV2 and TRBJ1-1; D is unclear. The germline V and J ends were trimmed by 3 bases and 9 bases, with 11 bases remaining between them. The length of the CDR3 is 12 residues. CDR1 is SNHLY, CDR2 FYNNEI, per germline. CDR3 nucleotide sequence: TGTGCCAGCAGTGATCCCACATCACAAGCTTTCTTT. This encodes CASSDPTSQAFF.

About this clonotype itself: This could be a read error, since a much larger clone is one nucleotide away. The gene calls are TRBV11-2 and TRBJ1-2; D is ambiguous. The CDR3 totals 15 residues. Germline lookup yields CDR1 SGHAT and CDR2 FQNNGV. The CDR3 DNA is TGTACCAGCAGCTTAGAAGTAACGGCCGGCCTGGCCTACACCTTC. Translation gives CTSSLEVTAGLAYTF.

The rearrangement joins TRBV19 to TRBJ1-5; D may be TRBD1 (6 bases). V shed 7 bases and J shed 0 bases, with 16 bases lying between them. The CDR3 contains 16 residues. The germline V gene encodes CDR1 LNHDA and CDR2 SQIVND (reference sequence). The CDR3 loop reads CASNRRGGDSNQPQHF. CDR3 bases: TGTGCCAGTAATCGTAGGGGGGGGGATAGCAATCAGCCCCAGCATTTT.

This clonotype was observed a few times. The chain recombines TRBV3-1 with TRBJ1-2, with a weak D call TRBD1 (6 bases). The germline V gene has CDR1 LGHDT and CDR2 YNNKEL (reference sequence). Trimming pared 5 bases from V and 4 bases from J, leaving 17 bases between. The CDR3 has 15 residues. The CDR3 nucleotides read TGTGCCAGCAGCATAGCAGGGGAAGAAATCTATGGCTACACCTTC. Protein: CASSIAGEEIYGYTF.

Remarks on this clonotype: Since a much larger clone is just one base distant, this may be a read error. The chain combines TRBV25-1 with TRBJ1-5; TRBD1 is a possible D gene (6 bases). Germline V CDR1 and CDR2: MGHDK, SYGVNS. The CDR3 extends over 15 amino acids. The ends were cut back, 8 bases at V and 2 bases at J, with 16 bases in the middle. In DNA, the CDR3 is TGTGCCAGCGGCTTAGCAGGGGCGCGCAATCAGCCCCAGCATTTT. Translated: CASGLAGARNQPQHF.

This clonotype was observed at least ten times. The chain combines TRBV9 with TRBJ1-2; 8 bases map to TRBD1. The CDR3 is 14 amino acids. Looked up from germline, CDR1 is SGDLS and CDR2 is YYNGEE. Trimming at V came to 0 bases and at J to 10 bases, leaving 8 bases not matched to a gene. CDR3 amino acids: CASSVALDRGDYTF. CDR3 DNA: TGTGCCAGCAGCGTAGCCCTAGACAGGGGCGACTACACCTTC.

The table lists this clonotype with a few counts. The chain employs TRBV9 and TRBJ2-7, with unresolved D. CDR3 length: 11 amino acids. CDR1 and CDR2 (germline): SGDLS, YYNGEE. Trimming cost V 4 bases and J 6 bases, with 8 bases left between them. The chain's CDR3 is CASSQTTEQYF. The CDR3 bases are TGTGCCAGCAGCCAAACCACCGAGCAGTACTTC.

The rearrangement links TRBV7-6 to TRBJ2-7, with 7 nucleotides matching TRBD1. Looked up from germline, CDR1 is SGHVS and CDR2 is FNYEAQ. The V and J ends lost 11 bases and 2 bases, in that order; junction bases with no gene match: 6. This CDR3 has 12 amino acids. The CDR3 spells CAGRGPTYEQYF. CDR3 sequence (DNA): TGTGCCGGAAGGGGGCCTACCTACGAGCAGTACTTC.

As concerns this clonotype: This could be a read error, since a much larger clone is one nucleotide away. The V and J genes are TRBV9 and TRBJ1-3; no clear D gene. The CDR3 has 13 amino acids. Trimming removed 2 bases from V and 8 bases from J, with 11 bases in between. In germline, CDR1 is SGDLS, CDR2 YYNGEE. Written as DNA, the CDR3 is TGTGCCAGCAGCGTTGGGTGGGGAGACACCATATATTTT. This gives the protein CASSVGWGDTIYF.

The chain employs TRBV2 and TRBJ2-3; 8 bases align to TRBD2. Unmatched junction bases numbered 6, after V lost 1 base and J lost 3 bases. CDR1 and CDR2 from the germline V gene are SNHLY and FYNNEI. This CDR3 contains 16 residues. CDR3 protein: CASSEVGSGITDTQYF. The CDR3 DNA sequence: TGTGCCAGCAGTGAAGTGGGTAGCGGGATAACAGATACGCAGTATTTT.

With respect to this clonotype: A clone one base away is much larger, so this may be a read error. J is TRBJ1-1 and V is TRBV7-7; D not resolved. This CDR3 contains 13 residues. Germline V lookup: CDR1 SSHAT, CDR2 FNYEAQ (reference sequence). The CDR3 sequence: CASSYARNTEALF. CDR3 bases: TGTGCTAGCAGCTACGCTAGGAACACTGAAGCTCTCTTT.

This clonotype was observed at least ten times. This sequence joins TRBV10-3 and TRBJ1-2; TRBD1 matches at 9 bases. The CDR3 consists of 15 residues. CDR1 and CDR2 from the germline V gene are ENHRY and SYGVKD. V shed 0 bases and J 5 bases; nucleotides not matched to a gene: 4. The CDR3 sequence: CAISESQGARYGYTF. Here the CDR3 DNA reads TGTGCCATCAGTGAGTCACAGGGGGCTCGTTATGGCTACACCTTC.

In its sample, this clonotype was seen a few times. The chain links TRBV2 to TRBJ2-7; 12 nucleotides align to TRBD2. Trimming took 4 bases from V and 5 from J; bases not matched to a gene: 3. CDR1 is SNHLY and CDR2 is FYNNEI in the germline V gene. This CDR3 has 14 amino acids. This chain's CDR3 is CASSGTSGEDEQYF. In nucleotides, the CDR3 is TGTGCCAGCAGTGGGACTAGCGGGGAGGACGAGCAGTACTTC.

This clonotype occurred many times. This rearrangement joins TRBV6-5 to TRBJ1-6; D might be TRBD1 (6 bases). The CDR3 is 15 amino acids. Germline lookup yields CDR1 MNHEY and CDR2 SVGAGI. Trimming stripped 2 bases from V and 11 bases from J, with 16 bases between. For the CDR3, the DNA is TGTGCCAGCAGTTACGATGGGGGCGCCTTTACACCCCTCCACTTT. Translating gives CASSYDGGAFTPLHF.

This clonotype was seen more than once but under ten times. The chain recombines TRBV5-5 with TRBJ1-3; D is uncertain. V lost 2 bases and J 4 bases, leaving 10 bases between the germline ends. The V gene's germline CDR1 is SGHKS and CDR2 YYEKEE (reference sequence). This CDR3 spans 14 amino acids. CDR3 sequence: CASSLQGYGNTIYF. CDR3 bases: TGTGCCAGCAGCTTACAAGGTTACGGAAACACCATATATTTT. Looking up the rest from reference TRBV5-5 and TRBJ1-3 gives the full variable domain: DAGVTQSPTHLIKTRGQQVTLRCSPISGHKSVSWYQQVLGQGPQFIFQYYEKEERGRGNFPDRFSARQFPNYSSELNVNALLLGDSALYLCASSLQGYGNTIYFGEGSWLTVV.

CDR3 sequence (DNA): TGTGCCAGCAGTGCCCATAGGGGTGGGGAGCAGTACTTC. Translated, it gives CASSAHRGGEQYF. This chain joins TRBV6-1 and TRBJ2-7, with D maybe TRBD1 (5 bases). Germline assignment: CDR1 MNHNS and CDR2 SASEGT. Deletions cut 4 bases from V and 7 bases from J, with 14 bases between. This CDR3 spans 13 amino acids.